This T cell receptor (beta chain) was retrieved from a study of cytomegalovirus exposure and HLA in healthy donors. The germline V gene encodes CDR1 SGHVS and CDR2 FQNEAQ. This CDR3 comprises 18 residues. J was trimmed by 2 bases and V by 5 bases; bases with no gene match: 9. Notes on the study in general: Clonal expansion was found to be greater in HLA-associated TCR beta chains than in equally common others in a later analysis.

A word on this clone: Its antigen is not identified.

With 60 Vbeta and 13 Jbeta primers, the PCR was carried out. As originally analysed: There were 70 million to 95 million unique TCR beta chains by a later count, and about 11 million of them were shared. Clones were read by immunoSEQ multiplex PCR, and TCRdb kept only the in-frame ones, dropping some. V and J calls and clone size follow that table, whereas D and trimming were derived from the DNA. The sample has approximately 150,000 clones, around 82% seen once. Unrecorded immune exposure was likely among donors, who were nominally healthy when sampled. The sequencing input was PBMCs. This clonotype was obtained from a man between 18 and 29 years old in good health and CMV-seropositive. The chain links TRBV7-8 to TRBJ2-5, with 15 bases matching TRBD2. The CDR3 loop reads CASSTRTSGRDRQETQYF. As DNA, the CDR3 is TGTGCCAGCAGCACCAGGACTAGCGGGAGGGATCGACAAGAGACCCAGTACTTC.